A single sample gave rise to the 5 T cell receptor beta chains below, sequenced in a study of blood T cell repertoires in COVID-19. Clones were read by immunoSEQ multiplex PCR, and TCRdb kept only the in-frame ones, dropping some. The sample consists of a few hundred thousand clones, 75% to 85% of them appearing once. What was sequenced was peripheral blood. The receptors here all came from a human donor in a cohort sampled during active COVID-19.

This clone was counted a few times. The chain joins TRBV28 to TRBJ2-2, with D perhaps matching TRBD1 (6 bases). V was clipped by 5 bases and J by 1 base, with 14 bases between them. This CDR3 is built from 16 residues. The germline V gene has CDR1 MDHEN and CDR2 SYDVKM. As DNA, the CDR3 is TGTGCCAGCAGTCCCTTGACAGGCTTGAACACCGGGGAGCTGTTTTTT. Encoded protein: CASSPLTGLNTGELFF.

The chain has TRBV19 and TRBJ1-1; 8 bases agree with TRBD1. V shed 1 base and J 5 bases; nucleotides not matched to a gene: 3. Looked up from germline, CDR1 is LNHDA and CDR2 is SQIVND (reference sequence). This CDR3 has 14 residues. CDR3 DNA: TGTGCCAGTAGTATAGGACAGGGGAGGACTGAAGCTTTCTTT. Its protein is CASSIGQGRTEAFF.

There are a few counts of this clone. The V call is TRBV19, the J call TRBJ2-7; 9 nucleotides line up with TRBD2. V trimming: 6 bases; J trimming: 4 bases; junction bases outside the gene matches: 4. Germline V gene lookup returns CDR1 LNHDA and CDR2 SQIVND (reference sequence). This CDR3 region has 13 residues. DNA for the CDR3: TGTGCCAGTAGCCGAACTAGCGGGTACGAGCAGTACTTC. Amino acid sequence: CASSRTSGYEQYF.

This clone has just a few counts. V usage is TRBV5-4 and J usage is TRBJ2-1; the D gene is possibly TRBD2 (6 bases). CDR3 length: 14 residues. V was pared by 0 bases and J by 8 bases, with 12 bases between. The germline gives CDR1 SGHNT, CDR2 YYREEE (reference sequence). CDR3: CASSLDSREHEQFF. The CDR3 nucleotides read TGTGCCAGCAGCTTGGATTCGCGGGAACATGAGCAGTTCTTC.

This chain joins TRBV3-1 (or the pseudogene TRBV3-2) and TRBJ2-4; 9 nucleotides agree with TRBD1. Germline CDR1 reads LGHDT; CDR2 reads YNNKEL (reference sequence). Trimming at V came to 3 bases and at J to 12 bases, leaving 0 bases not matched to a gene. The CDR3 spans 11 residues. In DNA, the CDR3 is TGTGCCAGCAGCCAGGGACAGGGTCAGTACTTC. It is translated as CASSQGQGQYF.